This T cell receptor beta chain was found in a study of beta chain features in type 1 diabetes. Study details: In age, gender and cell yields, patients were similar to healthy donors. Findings of the study overall: For Type 1 diabetes patients, all four CD4+ subsets carried TCRB CDR3s that were moderately but significantly shorter. Among patients, naive, central memory and Treg TCRB repertoires appeared more similar than among healthy donors.

The CDR3 contains 14 residues. Germline V gene sequence: CDR1 SGHTA, CDR2 FQGNSA. V dropped 3 bases and J dropped 6 bases, with 12 bases sitting between them. This clone was detected a few times. Its target is unknown. Sequencing targeted expressed TCRB transcripts, as all isolated RNA had been reverse transcribed. Naive, central memory and regulatory T cell samples averaged approximately 3.5 million immunoSEQ reads each. TCRdb's table, derived via immunoSEQ multiplex PCR, lists solely in-frame clones and lacks some. The data show around 690,000 clones, around an eighth seen once. Each of the CD4+ naive, central memory, regulatory and stem cell-like memory populations was sorted via CD45RO/CCR7/CD25/CD127/CD95/CD27.

The V call is TRBV7-2, the J call TRBJ1-5; a possible D gene is TRBD1 (6 bases). Sequencing was performed on naive CD4+ T cells from blood. The receptor comes from a man aged 25-40 years with type 1 diabetes. The CDR3 spells CASSLGGAGQPQHF. The CDR3 DNA reads as TGTGCCAGCAGCTTGGGGGGCGCAGGTCAGCCCCAGCATTTT.